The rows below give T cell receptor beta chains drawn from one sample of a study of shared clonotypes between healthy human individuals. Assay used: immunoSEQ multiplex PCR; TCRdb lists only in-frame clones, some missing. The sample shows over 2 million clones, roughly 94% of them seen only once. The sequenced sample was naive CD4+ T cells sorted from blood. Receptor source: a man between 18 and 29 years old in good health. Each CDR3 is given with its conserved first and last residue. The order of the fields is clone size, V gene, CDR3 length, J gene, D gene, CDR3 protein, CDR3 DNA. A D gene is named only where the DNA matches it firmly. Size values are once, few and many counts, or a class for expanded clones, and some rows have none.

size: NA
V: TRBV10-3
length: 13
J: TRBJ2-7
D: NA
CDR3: CAISAAGSYEQYF
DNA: TGTGCCATCAGTGCGGCCGGATCCTACGAGCAGTACTTC

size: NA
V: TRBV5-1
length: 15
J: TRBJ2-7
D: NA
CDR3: CASSPGHSASYEQYF
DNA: TGCGCCAGCAGCCCGGGACACTCAGCCTCCTACGAGCAGTACTTC

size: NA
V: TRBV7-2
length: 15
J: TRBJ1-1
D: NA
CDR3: CASSFKASLNTEAFF
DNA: TGTGCCAGCAGCTTCAAAGCTTCCCTTAACACTGAAGCTTTCTTT

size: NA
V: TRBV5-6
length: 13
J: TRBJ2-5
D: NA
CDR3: CASSFGRQETQYF
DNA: TGTGCCAGCAGCTTCGGTAGGCAAGAGACCCAGTACTTC

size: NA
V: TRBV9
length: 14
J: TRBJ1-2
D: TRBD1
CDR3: CASSVEGQARGYTF
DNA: TGTGCCAGCAGCGTAGAGGGACAGGCCCGCGGCTACACCTTC

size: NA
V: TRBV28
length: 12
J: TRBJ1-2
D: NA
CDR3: CATIDLSVGYTF
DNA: TGTGCCACCATAGACCTGAGTGTCGGCTACACCTTC

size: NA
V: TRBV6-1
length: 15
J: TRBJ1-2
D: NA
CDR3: CASRGGLSANYGYTF
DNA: TGTGCCAGCAGGGGGGGGCTTTCGGCTAACTATGGCTACACCTTC

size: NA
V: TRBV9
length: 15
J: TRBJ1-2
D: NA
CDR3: CASSVSKGTGYGYTF
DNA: TGTGCCAGCAGCGTATCAAAGGGAACCGGCTATGGCTACACCTTC

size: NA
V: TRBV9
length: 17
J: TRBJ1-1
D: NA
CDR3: CASSPREGAQGYTEAFF
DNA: TGTGCCAGCAGCCCCAGGGAAGGGGCCCAAGGATACACTGAAGCTTTCTTT

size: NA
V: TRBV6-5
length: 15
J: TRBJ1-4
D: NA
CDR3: CASRSGGATNEKLFF
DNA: TGTGCCAGCAGATCCGGGGGGGCGACAAATGAAAAACTGTTTTTT

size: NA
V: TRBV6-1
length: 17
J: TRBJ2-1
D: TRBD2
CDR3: CASSDGTSGTYGNEQFF
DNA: TGTGCCAGCAGTGACGGGACTAGCGGGACCTACGGCAATGAGCAGTTCTTC

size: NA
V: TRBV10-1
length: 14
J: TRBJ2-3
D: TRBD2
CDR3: CASRESSGADTQYF
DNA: TGCGCCAGCAGGGAGTCTAGCGGGGCAGATACGCAGTATTTT

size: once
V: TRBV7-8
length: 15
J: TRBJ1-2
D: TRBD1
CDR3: CASSLGTGASYGYTF
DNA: TGTGCCAGCAGCTTAGGGACAGGAGCCTCCTATGGCTACACCTTC

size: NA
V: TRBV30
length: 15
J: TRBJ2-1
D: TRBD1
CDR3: CAWSAGQGSYNEQFF
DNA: TGTGCCTGGAGTGCTGGACAGGGCTCCTACAATGAGCAGTTCTTC

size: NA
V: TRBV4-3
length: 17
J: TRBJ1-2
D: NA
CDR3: CASSHLRGDLANYGYTF
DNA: TGCGCCAGCAGCCACCTTAGAGGAGACTTAGCTAACTATGGCTACACCTTC

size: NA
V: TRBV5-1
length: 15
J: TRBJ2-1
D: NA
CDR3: CASRTRKVQDNEQFF
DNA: TGCGCCAGCAGAACCAGAAAAGTCCAGGACAATGAGCAGTTCTTC

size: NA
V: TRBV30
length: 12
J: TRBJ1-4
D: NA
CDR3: CAWIRDGEKLFF
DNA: TGTGCCTGGATCCGGGACGGCGAAAAACTGTTTTTT

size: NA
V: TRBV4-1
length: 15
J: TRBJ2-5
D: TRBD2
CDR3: CASSQVSREGETQYF
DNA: TGCGCCAGCAGCCAAGTAAGTAGGGAGGGAGAGACCCAGTACTTC

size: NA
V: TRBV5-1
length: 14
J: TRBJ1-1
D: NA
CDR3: CASSLERGRSEAFF
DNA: TGCGCCAGCAGCTTGGAACGGGGGAGGTCTGAAGCTTTCTTT

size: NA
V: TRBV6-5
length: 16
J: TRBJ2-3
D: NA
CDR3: CASSYPQGKSTDTQYF
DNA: TGTGCCAGCAGTTACCCACAGGGCAAGAGCACAGATACGCAGTATTTT

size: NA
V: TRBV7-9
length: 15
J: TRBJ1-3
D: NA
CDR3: CASSPDGVSGNTIYF
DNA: TGTGCCAGCAGCCCAGACGGAGTCTCTGGAAACACCATATATTTT

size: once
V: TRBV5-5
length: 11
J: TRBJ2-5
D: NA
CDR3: CASSFLETQYF
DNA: TGTGCCAGCAGCTTTTTAGAGACCCAGTACTTC

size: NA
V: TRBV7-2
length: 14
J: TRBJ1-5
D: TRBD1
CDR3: CASSPGQGNQPQHF
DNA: TGTGCCAGCAGCCCGGGACAGGGCAATCAGCCCCAGCATTTT

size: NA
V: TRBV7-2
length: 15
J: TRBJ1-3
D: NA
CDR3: CASSLVAAPRNTIYF
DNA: TGTGCCAGCAGCTTAGTGGCTGCGCCGCGAAACACCATATATTTT

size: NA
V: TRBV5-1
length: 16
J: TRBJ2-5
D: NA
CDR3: CASSLNGRPPQETQYF
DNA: TGCGCCAGCAGCTTGAATGGTCGACCTCCACAAGAGACCCAGTACTTC

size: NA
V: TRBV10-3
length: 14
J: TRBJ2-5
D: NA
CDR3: CAISNPTSYETQYF
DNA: TGTGCCATCAGCAACCCCACCTCGTATGAGACCCAGTACTTC

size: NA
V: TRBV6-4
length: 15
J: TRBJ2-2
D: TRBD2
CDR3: CASSEEAGSTGELFF
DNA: TGTGCCAGCAGTGAGGAAGCGGGGTCCACCGGGGAGCTGTTTTTT

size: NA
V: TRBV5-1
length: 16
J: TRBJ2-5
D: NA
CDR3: CASSLEGTPGPETQYF
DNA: TGCGCCAGCAGCTTGGAGGGGACCCCAGGCCCAGAGACCCAGTACTTC

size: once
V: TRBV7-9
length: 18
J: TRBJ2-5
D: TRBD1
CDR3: CASSLAGTGVRSRETQYF
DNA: TGTGCCAGCAGCTTAGCCGGGACAGGGGTTCGTAGTAGAGAGACCCAGTACTTC

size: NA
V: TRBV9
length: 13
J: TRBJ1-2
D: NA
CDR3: CASSVDTNYGYTF
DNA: TGTGCCAGCAGCGTTGACACAAACTATGGCTACACCTTC

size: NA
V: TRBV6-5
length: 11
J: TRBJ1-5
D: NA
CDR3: CASSKNQPQHF
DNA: TGTGCCAGCAGCAAAAATCAGCCCCAGCATTTT

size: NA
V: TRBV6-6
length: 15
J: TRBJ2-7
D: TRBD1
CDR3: CASSYSGTGTYEQYF
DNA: TGTGCCAGCAGTTACTCCGGGACAGGGACCTACGAGCAGTACTTC

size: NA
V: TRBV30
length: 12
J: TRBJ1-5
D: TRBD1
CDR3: CASGQGNQPQHF
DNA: TGTGCCTCAGGACAGGGAAATCAGCCCCAGCATTTT

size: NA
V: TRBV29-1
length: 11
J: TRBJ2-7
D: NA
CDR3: CSVVGNYEQYF
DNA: TGCAGCGTTGTGGGGAACTACGAGCAGTACTTC

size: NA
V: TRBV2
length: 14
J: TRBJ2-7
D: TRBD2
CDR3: CASSVGTSGYEQYF
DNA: TGTGCCAGCAGTGTCGGGACTAGCGGATACGAGCAGTACTTC

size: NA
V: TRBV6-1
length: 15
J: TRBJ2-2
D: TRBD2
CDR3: CASIPWGGNTGELFF
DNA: TGTGCCAGCATCCCATGGGGGGGTAACACCGGGGAGCTGTTTTTT